A single sample gave rise to the 9 T cell receptor beta chains below, sequenced in a study of cytomegalovirus exposure and HLA in healthy donors. Repertoires were generated with immunoSEQ multiplex PCR, while TCRdb's copy carries only in-frame clones and drops some. The profile shows more than 65,000 clones, approximately 93% of them singletons. The sequenced material came from PBMCs. The receptor set was obtained from a young man in good health and CMV-seronegative.

This sequence joins TRBV5-1 and TRBJ1-1; TRBD1 agrees at 12 bases. Germline lookup yields CDR1 SGHRS and CDR2 YFSETQ. The CDR3 consists of 15 residues. V lost 3 bases, J lost 6 bases, and 6 bases stayed unmatched. The chain's CDR3 is CASSWGQGAISEAFF. CDR3 nucleotide sequence: TGCGCCAGCAGCTGGGGACAGGGGGCGATTTCTGAAGCTTTCTTT.

The chain uses TRBV27 and TRBJ2-1, with TRBD2 matching 8 bases. Germline loops: CDR1 MNHEY, CDR2 SMNVEV (reference sequence). The CDR3 is 14 amino acids. Unmatched junction bases numbered 6, after V lost 3 bases and J lost 8 bases. CDR3: CASSFYPAGDEQFF. The CDR3, as DNA: TGTGCCAGCAGTTTTTATCCAGCGGGGGATGAGCAGTTCTTC.

The V and J genes are TRBV6-1 and TRBJ1-5; tentative D call: TRBD1 (6 bases). The CDR3 sequence is 15 residues long. Trimming pared 2 bases from V and 4 bases from J, leaving 12 bases between. Germline assignment: CDR1 MNHNS and CDR2 SASEGT. The DNA of the CDR3 is TGTGCCAGCAGTGAAATCGGCAGGGGTAATCAGCCCCAGCATTTT. As protein: CASSEIGRGNQPQHF.

This chain connects TRBV27 to TRBJ1-5, with a tentative D call TRBD1 (5 bases). Trimming removed 7 bases from V and 2 bases from J, with 12 bases in between. Germline V gene data show CDR1 as MNHEY and CDR2 as SMNVEV (reference sequence). The CDR3 is 14 residues long. The CDR3 DNA reads TGTGCCAGCACTCACCAAGGGGGCAATCAGCCCCAGCATTTT. It yields the protein CASTHQGGNQPQHF.

The chain uses TRBV6-6 and TRBJ2-2, with D maybe TRBD1 (6 bases). The CDR3 extends over 15 amino acids. CDR1 and CDR2 (germline): MNHNY, SVGAGI (reference sequence). Trimming shortened V by 3 bases and J by 5 bases, and 13 bases separated the two germline ends. In DNA form, the CDR3 reads TGTGCCAGCAGTTATCCGGGACAAGAAACCGGGGAGCTGTTTTTT. Amino acid sequence: CASSYPGQETGELFF.

The chain links TRBV20-1 to TRBJ1-1; D gene ambiguous. Trimming left V 6 bases short and J 3 bases short, with 5 bases between. Germline V gene lookup returns CDR1 DFQATT and CDR2 SNEGSKA (reference sequence). The length of the CDR3 is 10 residues. CDR3: CSAQYTEAFF. CDR3 sequence (DNA): TGCAGTGCGCAGTACACTGAAGCTTTCTTT.

The chain employs TRBV7-2 and TRBJ1-2, with no clear D. This CDR3 is built from 14 residues. Trimming removed 1 base at V and 3 bases at J, with 9 bases between. Germline loops: CDR1 SGHTA, CDR2 FQGNSA. Here the CDR3 reads CASSLGGSHYGYTF. The DNA of the CDR3 is TGTGCCAGCAGCTTAGGAGGCAGCCACTATGGCTACACCTTC.

Concerning this clone itself: The junction departs from the called germline gene at one end, perhaps through a read error. The rearrangement joins TRBV7-7 to TRBJ2-5; weak D call: TRBD1 (5 bases). Germline assignment: CDR1 SSHAT and CDR2 FNYEAQ (reference sequence). This CDR3 region has 13 residues. For the CDR3, the DNA is TGTGCTAGCAGCCCGGTACAGGCGGAGACCCAGTACTTC. Encoded protein: CASSPVQAETQYF.

V is TRBV28 and J is TRBJ1-6; 9 bases are a match to TRBD1. This CDR3 has 16 residues. Germline V gene data show CDR1 as MDHEN and CDR2 as SYDVKM. J lost 10 bases, V lost 5 bases, and 12 bases had no gene match. The CDR3 nucleotides are TGTGCCAGCAGTCCGTTACGGGACAGGGAAAACTCACCCCTCCACTTT. This gives the protein CASSPLRDRENSPLHF.